This entry concerns a single TCR beta chain. In the source study's methods: Nucleated cell counts were estimated from reference gene primer amplification. Libraries were prepared by immunoSEQ multiplex PCR; TCRdb keeps only in-frame clonotypes and omits some of them. The V and J calls and clone size were taken over from that table, and D and trimming were inferred from the DNA. The data hold around 120,000 clones, with about three quarters observed a single time. The sample is drawn from a study of blood T cell repertoires in COVID-19. About the research overall: COVID-19 samples collected from the United States, Italy and Spain covered acute and convalescent phases.

Per germline, CDR1 MNHEY and CDR2 SVGEGT. This CDR3 spans 15 amino acids. V gave up 4 bases and J gave up 2 bases, with 15 bases separating them. Sequenced: peripheral blood. This chain uses TRBV6-2 or TRBV6-3 with TRBJ2-7; weak D call: TRBD2 (6 bases). The TCR comes from a woman in her 70s with acute or convalescent COVID-19. The CDR3 reads CASSSGLTIAYEQYF. CDR3 sequence (DNA): TGTGCCAGCAGTTCGGGACTGACGATAGCCTACGAGCAGTACTTC.